The rows below give T cell receptor beta chains drawn from one sample of a study of identical twins. TCRdb independently ran MiXCR on the 5' RACE reads; one entry per CDR3 protein. The profile covers approximately 680,000 distinct CDR3 sequences, with just over 7% appearing a single time and over 1.5% taken by the ten largest. These data also featured in a second study, about yellow fever vaccine responses in identical twins.

Sequencing was carried out using PBMCs. These receptors were obtained from a woman between 18 and 29 years old in good health. Both conserved end residues are part of each CDR3. D genes are given only for firm matches. Some rows have no size entry. The others give once, few or many, or a class for an expanded clone.

CDR3 length: 14; D gene: TRBD2; V gene: TRBV28; clone size: -; J gene: TRBJ2-4; CDR3 DNA: TGTGCCAGCAGCCCCCGGGAGGGGAGAGGCATTCAGTACTTC; CDR3 protein: CASSPREGRGIQYF
CDR3 length: 15; D gene: -; V gene: TRBV7-2; clone size: many; J gene: TRBJ2-3; CDR3 DNA: TGTGCCAGCAGCTTCTTCGGAGGTTACACAGATACGCAGTATTTT; CDR3 protein: CASSFFGGYTDTQYF
CDR3 length: 11; D gene: -; V gene: TRBV12-3/TRBV12-4; clone size: few; J gene: TRBJ1-2; CDR3 DNA: TGTGCCATCCCGGGCGCATATGGCTACACCTTC; CDR3 protein: CAIPGAYGYTF
CDR3 length: 14; D gene: TRBD2; V gene: TRBV5-5; clone size: many; J gene: TRBJ2-1; CDR3 DNA: TGTGCCAGCAGCCTTAGCGGGGGGGCACGTGAGCAGTTCTTC; CDR3 protein: CASSLSGGAREQFF
CDR3 length: 14; D gene: -; V gene: TRBV12-3/TRBV12-4; clone size: few; J gene: TRBJ1-1; CDR3 DNA: TGTGCCAGCAGTCCCCCGGGGAAGAACACTGAAGCTTTCTTT; CDR3 protein: CASSPPGKNTEAFF
CDR3 length: 15; D gene: -; V gene: TRBV29-1; clone size: -; J gene: TRBJ1-1; CDR3 DNA: TGCAGCGTCCTTGTCTACAGGGTTGGCGCCCCTGAAGCTTTCTTT; CDR3 protein: CSVLVYRVGAPEAFF
CDR3 length: 17; D gene: -; V gene: TRBV3-1; clone size: few; J gene: TRBJ2-3; CDR3 DNA: TGTGCCAGCAGCCCCCAACTATGGACAAGGGGCGGGGATACGCAGTATTTT; CDR3 protein: CASSPQLWTRGGDTQYF
CDR3 length: 14; D gene: TRBD1; V gene: TRBV18; clone size: many; J gene: TRBJ1-1; CDR3 DNA: TGTGCCAGCTCACCACGGACAGGGCCCACTGAAGCTTTCTTT; CDR3 protein: CASSPRTGPTEAFF
CDR3 length: 16; D gene: TRBD2; V gene: TRBV12-3/TRBV12-4; clone size: few; J gene: TRBJ2-3; CDR3 DNA: TGTGCCAGCAGTACTGGACTAGGCGCGGGAACAGATACGCAGTATTTT; CDR3 protein: CASSTGLGAGTDTQYF
CDR3 length: 15; D gene: -; V gene: TRBV9; clone size: few; J gene: TRBJ2-1; CDR3 DNA: TGTGCCAGCAGCGCAGAGCCCAGCTCCTACAATGAGCAGTTCTTC; CDR3 protein: CASSAEPSSYNEQFF
CDR3 length: 13; D gene: -; V gene: TRBV7-6; clone size: many; J gene: TRBJ1-2; CDR3 DNA: TGTGCCAGCAGCTTAGACGGCGGCCATGGCTACACCTTC; CDR3 protein: CASSLDGGHGYTF
CDR3 length: 17; D gene: TRBD2; V gene: TRBV5-1; clone size: -; J gene: TRBJ2-3; CDR3 DNA: TGCGCCAGCAGCCCCGGCGGGAGTAAGATGAGCACAGATACGCAGTATTTT; CDR3 protein: CASSPGGSKMSTDTQYF
CDR3 length: 14; D gene: TRBD2; V gene: TRBV7-2; clone size: many; J gene: TRBJ2-5; CDR3 DNA: TGTGCCAGCAGCCCCCTAGCGGGGGGGGGGACCCAGTACTTC; CDR3 protein: CASSPLAGGGTQYF
CDR3 length: 13; D gene: -; V gene: TRBV3-1; clone size: few; J gene: TRBJ2-5; CDR3 DNA: TGTGCCAGCAGCCTCGGGACGACTTCGGACCAGTACTTC; CDR3 protein: CASSLGTTSDQYF
CDR3 length: 13; D gene: -; V gene: TRBV20-1; clone size: -; J gene: TRBJ2-4; CDR3 DNA: TGCAGTGCTAGAGGCACCGGGGAAAACATTCAGTACTTC; CDR3 protein: CSARGTGENIQYF
CDR3 length: 15; D gene: TRBD1; V gene: TRBV19; clone size: few; J gene: TRBJ1-6; CDR3 DNA: TGTGCCAGTAGTACCGGGACAGGGGGTAATTCACCCCTCCACTTT; CDR3 protein: CASSTGTGGNSPLHF
CDR3 length: 19; D gene: -; V gene: TRBV24-1; clone size: many; J gene: TRBJ2-1; CDR3 DNA: TGTGCCACCAGTGACCCTGGGGCCGGGGGCGGGAGATACTACAATGAGCAGTTCTTC; CDR3 protein: CATSDPGAGGGRYYNEQFF
CDR3 length: 16; D gene: TRBD1; V gene: TRBV5-1; clone size: few; J gene: TRBJ1-3; CDR3 DNA: TGCGCCAGCAGCACCGGGACAGGGCATTCTGGAAACACCATATATTTT; CDR3 protein: CASSTGTGHSGNTIYF
CDR3 length: 16; D gene: -; V gene: TRBV15; clone size: many; J gene: TRBJ1-1; CDR3 DNA: TGTGCCACCAGCAGAGGCCCAACCGGGACCCTCACTGAAGCTTTCTTT; CDR3 protein: CATSRGPTGTLTEAFF
CDR3 length: 16; D gene: -; V gene: TRBV28; clone size: -; J gene: TRBJ2-1; CDR3 DNA: TGTGCCAGCAGTTCGGGGGGCAGGACGTCCACCAATGAGCAGTTCTTC; CDR3 protein: CASSSGGRTSTNEQFF
CDR3 length: 14; D gene: TRBD2; V gene: TRBV12-3/TRBV12-4; clone size: many; J gene: TRBJ2-1; CDR3 DNA: TGTGCCAGCAGTCATGGGACTAGCCTCAATGAGCAGTTCTTC; CDR3 protein: CASSHGTSLNEQFF
CDR3 length: 14; D gene: -; V gene: TRBV5-1; clone size: many; J gene: TRBJ1-5; CDR3 DNA: TGCGCCAGCAGCTTGGAGGGCCACAATCAGCCCCAGCATTTT; CDR3 protein: CASSLEGHNQPQHF
CDR3 length: 18; D gene: TRBD1; V gene: TRBV20-1; clone size: few; J gene: TRBJ2-2; CDR3 DNA: TGCAGTGCTAGGAAAAAAAGGACAGGGTTCGCGAACACCGGGGAGCTGTTTTTT; CDR3 protein: CSARKKRTGFANTGELFF
CDR3 length: 16; D gene: TRBD2; V gene: TRBV2; clone size: many; J gene: TRBJ2-3; CDR3 DNA: TGTGCCAGCAGTGCGGGGACTAGCGGGGTGCCAGATACGCAGTATTTT; CDR3 protein: CASSAGTSGVPDTQYF
CDR3 length: 16; D gene: TRBD2; V gene: TRBV5-6; clone size: many; J gene: TRBJ2-2; CDR3 DNA: TGTGCTTCGGGGGCACTAGCGGGAGCTAACACCGGGGAGCTGTTTTTT; CDR3 protein: CASGALAGANTGELFF
CDR3 length: 15; D gene: TRBD1; V gene: TRBV6-1; clone size: -; J gene: TRBJ1-6; CDR3 DNA: TGTGCCAGCAGTGGGACGACAGGGCCGAGTTCACCCCTCCACTTT; CDR3 protein: CASSGTTGPSSPLHF
CDR3 length: 15; D gene: TRBD2; V gene: TRBV7-2; clone size: many; J gene: TRBJ2-3; CDR3 DNA: TGTGCCAGCAGTCTAAGCGGGGCCCACACAGATACGCAGTATTTT; CDR3 protein: CASSLSGAHTDTQYF
CDR3 length: 16; D gene: -; V gene: TRBV11-3; clone size: -; J gene: TRBJ2-7; CDR3 DNA: TGTGCCAGCAGCGCCGGGACGGCAACTCCTGGTGGGCAGCAGTACTTC; CDR3 protein: CASSAGTATPGGQQYF
CDR3 length: 16; D gene: TRBD2; V gene: TRBV20-1; clone size: -; J gene: TRBJ2-7; CDR3 DNA: TGCAGTGCTAGGCTCGGGATAGCGGGAGATTCCTACGAGCAGTACTTC; CDR3 protein: CSARLGIAGDSYEQYF
CDR3 length: 15; D gene: TRBD2; V gene: TRBV5-1; clone size: many; J gene: TRBJ2-7; CDR3 DNA: TGCGCCAGCAGTTCCGGGACTAGCGCCAACTACGAGCAGTACTTC; CDR3 protein: CASSSGTSANYEQYF
CDR3 length: 16; D gene: -; V gene: TRBV15; clone size: few; J gene: TRBJ1-1; CDR3 DNA: TGTGCCACCAGCAGAGTGGCAGGGGCTGGGTCCACTGAAGCTTTCTTT; CDR3 protein: CATSRVAGAGSTEAFF
CDR3 length: 17; D gene: -; V gene: TRBV5-1; clone size: many; J gene: TRBJ1-1; CDR3 DNA: TGCGCCAGCAGCTTGGGAGTCGGCGGTTTTGAGTTCACTGAAGCTTTCTTT; CDR3 protein: CASSLGVGGFEFTEAFF
CDR3 length: 11; D gene: -; V gene: TRBV28; clone size: few; J gene: TRBJ2-5; CDR3 DNA: TGTGCCAGCACTCAGAGGGGGACCCAGTACTTC; CDR3 protein: CASTQRGTQYF
CDR3 length: 15; D gene: -; V gene: TRBV6-1; clone size: few; J gene: TRBJ2-2; CDR3 DNA: TGTGCCAGCACCTTTACGGGGGATTGGACCGGGGAGCTGTTTTTT; CDR3 protein: CASTFTGDWTGELFF